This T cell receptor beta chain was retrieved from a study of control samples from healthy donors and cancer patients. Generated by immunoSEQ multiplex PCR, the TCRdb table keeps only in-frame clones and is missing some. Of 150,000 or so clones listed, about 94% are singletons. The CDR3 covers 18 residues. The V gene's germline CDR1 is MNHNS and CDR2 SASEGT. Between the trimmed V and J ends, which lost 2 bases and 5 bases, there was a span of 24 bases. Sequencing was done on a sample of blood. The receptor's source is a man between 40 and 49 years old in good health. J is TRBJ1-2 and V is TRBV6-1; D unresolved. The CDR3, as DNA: TGTGCCAGCAGTGAACTGCCTTGGGCAGCATCTCGAAATTATGGCTACACCTTC. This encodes CASSELPWAASRNYGYTF.